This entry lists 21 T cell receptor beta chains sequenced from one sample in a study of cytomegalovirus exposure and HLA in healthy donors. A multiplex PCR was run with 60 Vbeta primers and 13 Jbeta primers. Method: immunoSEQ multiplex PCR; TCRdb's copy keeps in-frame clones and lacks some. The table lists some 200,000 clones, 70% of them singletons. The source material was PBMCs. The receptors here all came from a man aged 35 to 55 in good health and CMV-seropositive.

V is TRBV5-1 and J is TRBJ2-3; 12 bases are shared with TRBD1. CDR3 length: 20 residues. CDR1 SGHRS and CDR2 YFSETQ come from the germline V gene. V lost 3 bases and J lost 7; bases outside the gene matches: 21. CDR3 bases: TGCGCCAGCAGCTCCACACCGGGACAGGGGGCCTCATCTGCACGGAATACGCAGTATTTT. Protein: CASSSTPGQGASSARNTQYF.

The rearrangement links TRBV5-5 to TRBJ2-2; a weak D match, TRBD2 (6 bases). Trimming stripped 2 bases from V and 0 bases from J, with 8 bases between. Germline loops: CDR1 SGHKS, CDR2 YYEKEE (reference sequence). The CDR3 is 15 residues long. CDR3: CASSLLASNTGELFF. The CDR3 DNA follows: TGTGCCAGCAGCTTACTAGCCTCGAACACCGGGGAGCTGTTTTTT.

The CDR3 loop reads CASSSLAGGPDTQYF. The CDR3 DNA reads TGTGCCAGCAGTTCTCTAGCGGGGGGGCCAGATACGCAGTATTTT. The chain links TRBV6-5 to TRBJ2-3; TRBD2 agrees at 12 bases. V lost 4 bases, J lost 4 bases, and 3 bases stayed unmatched. The CDR3 consists of 15 residues. Germline assignment: CDR1 MNHEY and CDR2 SVGAGI.

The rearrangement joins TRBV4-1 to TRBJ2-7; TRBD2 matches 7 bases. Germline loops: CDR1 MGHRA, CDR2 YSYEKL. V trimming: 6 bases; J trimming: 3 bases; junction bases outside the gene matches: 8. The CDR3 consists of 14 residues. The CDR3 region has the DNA TGCGCCAGCAGGGGCGGGGGACCTCACTACGAGCAGTACTTC. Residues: CASRGGGPHYEQYF.

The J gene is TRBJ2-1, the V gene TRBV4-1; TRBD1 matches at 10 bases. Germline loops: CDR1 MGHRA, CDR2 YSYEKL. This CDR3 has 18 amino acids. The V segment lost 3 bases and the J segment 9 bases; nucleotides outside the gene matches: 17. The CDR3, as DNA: TGCGCCAGCAGCCATCACCCGCCTGACAGGGGGCGTCCCAGTGAGCAGTTCTTC. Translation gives CASSHHPPDRGRPSEQFF.

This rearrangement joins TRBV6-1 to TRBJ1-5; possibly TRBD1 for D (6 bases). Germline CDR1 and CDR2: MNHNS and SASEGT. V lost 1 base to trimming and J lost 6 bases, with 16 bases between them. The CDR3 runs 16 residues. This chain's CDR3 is CASSEEVRGVSQPQHF. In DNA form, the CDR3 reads TGTGCCAGCAGTGAAGAGGTCAGGGGCGTTAGTCAGCCCCAGCATTTT.

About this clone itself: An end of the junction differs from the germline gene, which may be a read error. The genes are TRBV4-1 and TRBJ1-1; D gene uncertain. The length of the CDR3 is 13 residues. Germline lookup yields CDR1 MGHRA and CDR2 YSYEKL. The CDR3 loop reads CASSQVWNSEAFF. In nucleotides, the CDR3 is TGCGCCAGCAGCCAAGTTTGGAACAGTGAAGCTTTCTTT.

In DNA form, the CDR3 reads TGCGCCAGCAGCCAAACGGGACAGCCTACCTACGAGCAGTACTTC. Translation: CASSQTGQPTYEQYF. The chain recombines TRBV4-1 with TRBJ2-5, with 7 nucleotides matching TRBD1. The DNA matches TRBJ2-7 better at its end, which makes the J call doubtful. CDR1 and CDR2 (germline): MGHRA, YSYEKL. The CDR3 is 15 amino acids.

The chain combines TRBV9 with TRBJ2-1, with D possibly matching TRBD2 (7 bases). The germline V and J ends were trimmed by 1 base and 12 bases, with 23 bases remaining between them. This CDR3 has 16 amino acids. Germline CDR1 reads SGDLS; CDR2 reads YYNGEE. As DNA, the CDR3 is TGTGCCAGCAGCGTACAAGGGGGGGGGCCGGGGCTGGGGCAGTTCTTC. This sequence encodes CASSVQGGGPGLGQFF.

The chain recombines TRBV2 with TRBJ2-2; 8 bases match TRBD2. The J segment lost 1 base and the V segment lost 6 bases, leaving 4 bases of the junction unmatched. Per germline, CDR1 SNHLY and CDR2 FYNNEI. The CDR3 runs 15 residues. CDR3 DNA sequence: TGTGCCAGCAGGGCCCTAGCGGGGAACACCGGGGAGCTGTTTTTT. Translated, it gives CASRALAGNTGELFF.

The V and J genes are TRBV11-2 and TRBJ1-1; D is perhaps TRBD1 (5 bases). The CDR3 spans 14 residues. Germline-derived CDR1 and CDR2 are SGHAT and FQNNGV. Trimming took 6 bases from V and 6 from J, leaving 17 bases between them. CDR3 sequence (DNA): TGTGCCAGCAGTTTGGGCAGGGAGGGAGCTGAAGCTTTCTTT. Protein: CASSLGREGAEAFF.

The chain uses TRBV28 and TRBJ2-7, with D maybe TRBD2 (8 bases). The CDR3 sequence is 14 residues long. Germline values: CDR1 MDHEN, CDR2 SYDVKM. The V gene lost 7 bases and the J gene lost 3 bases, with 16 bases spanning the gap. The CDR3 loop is CASTPGGGRYEQYF. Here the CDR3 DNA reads TGTGCCAGCACCCCGGGAGGGGGCCGCTACGAGCAGTACTTC.

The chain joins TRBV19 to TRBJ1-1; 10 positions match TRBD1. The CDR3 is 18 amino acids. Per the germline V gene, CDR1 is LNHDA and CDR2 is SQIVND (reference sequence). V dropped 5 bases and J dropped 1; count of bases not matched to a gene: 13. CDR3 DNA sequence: TGTGCCAGTAGTCCCGGTAGGGGACAGGGGCTGAAGAACACTGAAGCTTTCTTT. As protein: CASSPGRGQGLKNTEAFF.

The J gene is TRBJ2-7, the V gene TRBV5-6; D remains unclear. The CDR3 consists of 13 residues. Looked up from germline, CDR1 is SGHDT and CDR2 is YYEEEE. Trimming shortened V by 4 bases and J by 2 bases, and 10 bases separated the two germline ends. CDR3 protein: CASSNTITYEQYF. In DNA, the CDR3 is TGTGCCAGCAGCAACACGATTACCTACGAGCAGTACTTC.

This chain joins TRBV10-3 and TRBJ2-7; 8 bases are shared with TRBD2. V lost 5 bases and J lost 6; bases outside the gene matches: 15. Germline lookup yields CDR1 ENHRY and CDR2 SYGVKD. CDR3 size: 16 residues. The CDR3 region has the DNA TGTGCCATCAGTTTTTTAATAAGCGGGGGATCTGGCGAGCAGTACTTC. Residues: CAISFLISGGSGEQYF.

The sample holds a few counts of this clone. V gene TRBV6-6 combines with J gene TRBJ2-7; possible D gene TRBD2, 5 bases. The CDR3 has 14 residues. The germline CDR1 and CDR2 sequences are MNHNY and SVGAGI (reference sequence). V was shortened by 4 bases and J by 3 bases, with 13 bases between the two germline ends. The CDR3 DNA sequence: TGTGCCAGCAGTTCTCTGAAGGCGGGCTACGAGCAGTACTTC. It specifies CASSSLKAGYEQYF.

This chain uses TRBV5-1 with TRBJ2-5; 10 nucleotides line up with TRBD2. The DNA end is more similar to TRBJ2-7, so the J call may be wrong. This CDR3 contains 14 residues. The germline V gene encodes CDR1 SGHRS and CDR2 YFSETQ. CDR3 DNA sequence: TGCGCCAGCAGAGTGACTAGCGGGTTCCACGAGCAGTACTTC. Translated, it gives CASRVTSGFHEQYF.

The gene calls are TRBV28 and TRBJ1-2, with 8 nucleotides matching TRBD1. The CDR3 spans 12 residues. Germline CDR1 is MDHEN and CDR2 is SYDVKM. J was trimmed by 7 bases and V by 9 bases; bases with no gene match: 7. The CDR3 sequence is CASMVDRVGYTF. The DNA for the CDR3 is TGTGCCAGTATGGTGGACAGGGTTGGCTACACCTTC.

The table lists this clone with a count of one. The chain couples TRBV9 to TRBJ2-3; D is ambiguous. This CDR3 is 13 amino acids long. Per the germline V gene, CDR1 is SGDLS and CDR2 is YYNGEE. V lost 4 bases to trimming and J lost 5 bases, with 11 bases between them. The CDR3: CASSSPPVDTQYF. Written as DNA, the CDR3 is TGTGCCAGCAGCTCGCCCCCGGTAGATACGCAGTATTTT.

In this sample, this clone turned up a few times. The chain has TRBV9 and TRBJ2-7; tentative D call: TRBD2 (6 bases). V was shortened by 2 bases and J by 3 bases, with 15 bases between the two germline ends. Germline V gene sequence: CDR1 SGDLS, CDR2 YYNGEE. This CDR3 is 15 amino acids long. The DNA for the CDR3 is TGTGCCAGCAGCGTGGGGGGTAGTTGGGGCTACGAGCAGTACTTC. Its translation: CASSVGGSWGYEQYF.

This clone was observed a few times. The CDR3 nucleotides are TGCGCCAGCAGCTTGGATGGACAGAGGAATCAGCCCCAGCATTTT. Translated, it gives CASSLDGQRNQPQHF. The rearrangement joins TRBV5-1 to TRBJ1-5; possible D gene TRBD1, 6 bases. In germline, CDR1 is SGHRS, CDR2 YFSETQ. There are 15 residues in the CDR3. V dropped 0 bases and J dropped 4 bases, with 11 bases sitting between them.